The rows below give T cell receptor beta chains drawn from one sample of a study of regulatory T cells in long-lasting Graves disease. From the multiplex PCR reads, TCRdb called clonotypes with MiXCR, one entry per CDR3 protein. This table holds about 470,000 distinct CDR3 sequences, 15% found once. The sample was also reused in another study, on T cells in Graves' hyperthyroidism and ophthalmopathy.

The input for sequencing was peripheral blood mononuclear cells (PBMCs), taken at new diagnosis, from a patient treated with antithyroid drugs. The receptor source for this set is a young woman with Graves disease. CDR3s leave out the opening cysteine and the closing phenylalanine or tryptophan.

V	J	CDR3
TRBV20-1	TRBJ2-1	SAILAGGVYEQF
TRBV7-2	TRBJ1-1	ASSFSHLNTEAF
TRBV5-1	TRBJ2-7	ASSARTWVANSYEQY
TRBV9	TRBJ2-7	ASSVGGATYEQY
TRBV7-3	TRBJ2-3	ASSSQGGRGDTQY
TRBV2	TRBJ1-5	ASSEPTGSNQPQH
TRBV12-3/TRBV12-4	TRBJ2-7	ASSLGRDLGGRAYEQY
TRBV19	TRBJ1-2	ASSQGQGSYT
TRBV30	TRBJ1-5	ASQASSNQPQH
TRBV2	TRBJ1-5	ASSGDRGGRQPQH
TRBV19	TRBJ2-3	ASRPGDSGTDTQY
TRBV5-6	TRBJ1-2	ASSFVSLDYGYT
TRBV6-1	TRBJ1-5	ASSEGGLGVPQH
TRBV30	TRBJ2-5	AWSAEGEETQY
TRBV19	TRBJ2-1	ASSMAINNEQF
TRBV11-2	TRBJ1-1	ASSLYGQSVTEAF
TRBV11-1	TRBJ2-1	ASSPPGLAVFHNEQF
TRBV5-1	TRBJ2-5	ASSAGLAGETQY
TRBV5-5	TRBJ1-5	ASSLIQGRNQPQH
TRBV18	TRBJ2-6	ASSPQGMGSGANVLT
TRBV29-1	TRBJ2-4	SVVRPTGGGDIQY
TRBV19	TRBJ1-6	ASSLGANLPLH
TRBV6-1	TRBJ2-4	ASRGPAKNIQY
TRBV27	TRBJ2-3	ASSSTTPGLGADTQY
TRBV20-1	TRBJ2-1	SARDPTSGSISVEQF
TRBV27	TRBJ2-7	ASSFPGTGGREQY
TRBV5-1	TRBJ2-5	ASSRQPVETQY
TRBV30	TRBJ2-2	AWSIRTENTGELF
TRBV24-1	TRBJ1-4	ATSAGRAGKLF
TRBV6-2/TRBV6-3	TRBJ1-5	AGSVERVGNQPQH
TRBV3-1	-	ASSPRIAGGPWETQY
TRBV11-2	TRBJ2-4	ASSLGGGRAKVY
TRBV11-2	TRBJ2-7	ASSQLGTAYEQY
TRBV5-1	TRBJ2-1	ASRTNNNEQF
TRBV6-4	TRBJ2-7	ASSYPRGQAYEQY
TRBV25-1	TRBJ2-1	TSSDLREIGNEQF
TRBV5-6	TRBJ2-7	ASSLGVGDRVGREQY
TRBV28	TRBJ2-5	ASSPIWTKETQY
TRBV27	TRBJ1-2	ASSLSRGGFNYGYT
TRBV7-9	TRBJ1-4	ASSLAGQGTSEKLF
TRBV12-3/TRBV12-4	TRBJ2-5	ASSAGAPAGAKY
TRBV28	TRBJ2-7	ATGELPYEQY
TRBV10-3	TRBJ2-1	AISESKGSLSYNEQF
TRBV2	TRBJ2-7	AGSEARHEQY
TRBV9	TRBJ2-7	ASSEEEGYSYEQY
TRBV20-1	TRBJ2-2	SARDESRDTGELF
TRBV29-1	TRBJ2-1	SAGQAYNEQF
TRBV19	TRBJ2-1	ASSIEVLMNNEQF
TRBV10-2	TRBJ2-3	ASRGLAGAQGADTQY